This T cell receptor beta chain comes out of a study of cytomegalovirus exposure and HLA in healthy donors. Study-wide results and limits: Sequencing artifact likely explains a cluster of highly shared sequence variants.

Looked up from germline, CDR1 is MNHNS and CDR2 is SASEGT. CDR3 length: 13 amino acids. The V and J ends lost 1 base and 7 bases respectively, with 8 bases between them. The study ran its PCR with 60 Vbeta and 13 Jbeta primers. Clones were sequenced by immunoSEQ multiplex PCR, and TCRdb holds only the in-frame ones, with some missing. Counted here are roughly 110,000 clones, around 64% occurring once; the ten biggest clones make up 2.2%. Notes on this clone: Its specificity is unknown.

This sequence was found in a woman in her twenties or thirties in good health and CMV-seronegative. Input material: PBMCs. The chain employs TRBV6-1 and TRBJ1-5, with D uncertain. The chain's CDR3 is CASSEVVTQPQHF. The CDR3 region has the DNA TGTGCCAGCAGTGAAGTGGTTACACAGCCCCAGCATTTT.